The 21 T cell receptor beta chains listed next were all sequenced from one sample in a study of regulatory dendritic cells for organ transplantation. Allogeneic regulatory or mature dendritic cells were co-cultured for more than 4 days with CFSE-labeled sorted T cells at 1:10. Their antigen targets remain unknown. TCRdb keeps only in-frame clones here, not all; method: immunoSEQ multiplex PCR. The table has about 20,000 clones, approximately 85% seen once. Sequencing was performed on naive CD4+ T cells from blood cultured with regulatory dendritic cells. Subset in this sample: CD45RA+ naive T cells. These receptors all come from a human donor in good health.

The chain recombines TRBV7-8 with TRBJ2-7; D uncertain. The CDR3 is 15 amino acids. V was clipped by 1 base and J by 2 bases, with 12 bases between them. Germline values: CDR1 SGHVS, CDR2 FQNEAQ. CDR3 sequence: CASSLEAPGTYEQYF. The CDR3 DNA reads as TGTGCCAGCAGCTTAGAAGCCCCTGGGACCTACGAGCAGTACTTC.

The sample holds one count of this clone. The genes are TRBV30 and TRBJ2-2; unclear D gene. CDR1 is GTSNPN and CDR2 is SVGIG in the germline V gene (reference sequence). The CDR3 is 15 residues long. The V end was cut by 2 bases, the J end by 4 bases, with 14 bases between. DNA of the CDR3: TGTGCCTGGAGTCTTTCTATGGGCGGCACCGGGGAGCTGTTTTTT. As protein: CAWSLSMGGTGELFF.

The chain uses TRBV9 and TRBJ1-6; 8 bases are shared with TRBD1. Unmatched junction bases numbered 12, after V lost 4 bases and J lost 6 bases. Looked up from germline, CDR1 is SGDLS and CDR2 is YYNGEE. CDR3 length: 17 amino acids. The CDR3 region is CASSKNQGASTNSPLHF. CDR3 nucleotides: TGTGCCAGCAGCAAGAATCAGGGGGCCTCTACTAATTCACCCCTCCACTTT.

The chain uses TRBV30 and TRBJ1-6, with D possibly matching TRBD1 (6 bases). With 4 bases removed from V and 7 bases from J, the gap between germline ends came to 14 bases. The CDR3 is 14 residues long. From germline, CDR1 is GTSNPN and CDR2 SVGIG (reference sequence). The CDR3 is CAWILPGENSPLHF. CDR3 sequence (DNA): TGTGCCTGGATCCTGCCAGGGGAAAATTCACCCCTCCACTTT.

The count of this clone is one. This chain connects TRBV11-3 to TRBJ2-1; 11 bases map to TRBD2. CDR3 size: 13 residues. The junction had 2 bases not matched to a gene; V was cut back by 1 base and J by 12 bases. Per germline, CDR1 SGHNT and CDR2 YENEEA. CDR3 sequence reads: CASSLGLAGGQFF. The CDR3 DNA sequence: TGTGCCAGCAGCTTAGGGCTAGCGGGAGGGCAGTTCTTC. Drawing the rest from reference TRBV11-3 and TRBJ2-1, the complete variable domain is EAGVVQSPRYKIIEKKQPVAFWCNPISGHNTLYWYLQNLGQGPELLIRYENEEAVDDSQLPKDRFSAERLKGVDSTLKIQPAELGDSAVYLCASSLGLAGGQFFGPGTRLTVL.

The chain uses TRBV30 and TRBJ2-6; 7 bases fit TRBD1. The ends lost 5 bases at V and 2 bases at J; junction bases unmatched: 3. CDR1 and CDR2 from the germline V gene are GTSNPN and SVGIG (reference sequence). The CDR3 length is 14 residues. The CDR3 sequence is CAWHQGAGANVLTF. The CDR3 DNA sequence: TGTGCCTGGCACCAGGGGGCTGGGGCCAACGTCCTGACTTTC.

This sequence joins TRBV2 and TRBJ2-1, with 9 nucleotides matching TRBD2. This CDR3 has 15 amino acids. V dropped 5 bases and J dropped 4; count of bases not matched to a gene: 6. CDR1 SNHLY and CDR2 FYNNEI come from the germline V gene. The CDR3 reads CASSPNLAGYNEQFF. CDR3 DNA: TGTGCCAGCAGTCCCAATCTAGCGGGGTACAATGAGCAGTTCTTC.

The V gene is TRBV30, the J gene TRBJ2-7, with 8 nucleotides matching TRBD1. CDR3 size: 13 residues. V dropped 3 bases and J dropped 5; count of bases not matched to a gene: 6. The germline gives CDR1 GTSNPN, CDR2 SVGIG (reference sequence). The CDR3 region has the DNA TGTGCCTGGAGAGACAGGGGAGCGAACGAGCAGTACTTC. This encodes CAWRDRGANEQYF.

The chain is built from TRBV27 and TRBJ2-2; D unresolved. The CDR3 loop spans 17 amino acids. CDR1 and CDR2 from the germline V gene are MNHEY and SMNVEV (reference sequence). V was pared by 0 bases and J by 0 bases, with 11 bases between. The CDR3 is CASSLSPPPTNTGELFF. Here the CDR3 DNA reads TGTGCCAGCAGTTTATCGCCGCCGCCTACGAACACCGGGGAGCTGTTTTTT.

The gene calls are TRBV15 and TRBJ2-5; 11 bases match TRBD1. The CDR3 consists of 14 residues. V shed 3 bases and J 5 bases; nucleotides not matched to a gene: 2. Germline CDR1 and CDR2: LNHNV and YYDKDF (reference sequence). The CDR3 here is CATSRDRGRETQYF. CDR3 sequence (DNA): TGTGCCACCAGCAGGGACAGGGGGCGGGAGACCCAGTACTTC.

The rearrangement uses TRBV7-9 and TRBJ2-7, with D perhaps TRBD1 (5 bases). The V gene's germline CDR1 is SEHNR and CDR2 FQNEAQ (reference sequence). Deletions cut 5 bases from V and 0 bases from J, with 11 bases between. This CDR3 region has 14 residues. In DNA, the CDR3 is TGTGCCAGCAGCCATTCGACAGCCTCCTACGAGCAGTACTTC. Protein sequence: CASSHSTASYEQYF. Based on the CDR3 plus reference TRBV7-9 and TRBJ2-7, the full variable domain is DTGVSQNPRHKITKRGQNVTFRCDPISEHNRLYWYRQTLGQGPEFLTYFQNEAQLEKSRLLSDRFSAERPKGSFSTLEIQRTEQGDSAMYLCASSHSTASYEQYFGPGTRLTVT.

V is TRBV19 and J is TRBJ2-1; D gene uncertain. This CDR3 has 13 amino acids. In germline, CDR1 is LNHDA, CDR2 SQIVND (reference sequence). V was cut by 2 bases and J by 6 bases, with 8 bases left in between. The chain's CDR3 is CASSIQSINEQFF. The DNA of the CDR3 is TGTGCCAGTAGTATACAGAGTATCAATGAGCAGTTCTTC.

The chain recombines TRBV11-2 with TRBJ2-3, with D possibly being TRBD1 (6 bases). Germline assignment: CDR1 SGHAT and CDR2 FQNNGV. CDR3 length equals 15 residues. V dropped 5 bases and J dropped 2 bases, with 14 bases sitting between them. The DNA for the CDR3 is TGTGCCAGCAGCCTCAGACAGGCCATCACAGATACGCAGTATTTT. Encoded protein: CASSLRQAITDTQYF.

This clone was observed a single time. The rearrangement uses TRBV9 and TRBJ1-2; maybe TRBD1 (5 bases). Deletions cut 0 bases from V and 0 bases from J, with 9 bases between. CDR3 length: 15 amino acids. Germline V gene lookup returns CDR1 SGDLS and CDR2 YYNGEE. CDR3 nucleotides: TGTGCCAGCAGCGTAGGCCTACAGGCTAACTATGGCTACACCTTC. Its protein is CASSVGLQANYGYTF.

V usage is TRBV7-2 and J usage is TRBJ2-2, with TRBD1 identical over 8 bases. The CDR3 spans 17 residues. In germline, CDR1 is SGHTA, CDR2 FQGNSA. Trimming at V came to 5 bases and at J to 0 bases, leaving 8 bases not matched to a gene. The CDR3 spells CASSADRGSTNTGELFF. In DNA, the CDR3 is TGTGCCAGCAGCGCCGACAGGGGCTCTACGAACACCGGGGAGCTGTTTTTT. Using reference TRBV7-2 and TRBJ2-2 for the parts outside the CDR3, the full variable domain is GAGVSQSPSNKVTEKGKDVELRCDPISGHTALYWYRQSLGQGLEFLIYFQGNSAPDKSGLPSDRFSAERTGGSVSTLTIQRTQQEDSAVYLCASSADRGSTNTGELFFGEGSRLTVL.

The chain links TRBV30 to TRBJ1-1, with 7 bases lining up with TRBD1. Germline V lookup: CDR1 GTSNPN, CDR2 SVGIG (reference sequence). The CDR3 is 17 amino acids. J lost 1 base, V lost 0 bases, and 11 bases had no gene match. Here the CDR3 DNA reads TGTGCCTGGAGTGTACGAAGGGGGAAGGGGGCGAACACTGAAGCTTTCTTT. This codes for CAWSVRRGKGANTEAFF.

This clone showed up just once. The V gene is TRBV27, the J gene TRBJ2-3; TRBD1 matches at 11 bases. The CDR3 is 15 residues long. V lost 9 bases, J lost 3 bases, and 8 bases stayed unmatched. Germline values: CDR1 MNHEY, CDR2 SMNVEV (reference sequence). CDR3 in amino acids: CASLSGTGGTDTQYF. CDR3 coding DNA: TGTGCCAGTCTTTCCGGGACAGGGGGGACAGATACGCAGTATTTT.

This sequence joins TRBV5-1 and TRBJ1-5; D perhaps matches TRBD1 (6 bases). CDR3 size: 16 residues. Germline V CDR1 and CDR2: SGHRS, YFSETQ. Between the trimmed V and J ends, which lost 3 bases and 0 bases, there was a span of 13 bases. CDR3 sequence: CASSSLPRGSNQPQHF. The CDR3 nucleotides are TGCGCCAGCAGCTCCCTCCCCAGGGGTAGCAATCAGCCCCAGCATTTT.

In this sample, this clone turned up a few times. This rearrangement joins TRBV7-2 to TRBJ1-5; D gene uncertain. The germline V gene encodes CDR1 SGHTA and CDR2 FQGNSA. The length of the CDR3 is 13 residues. The V end was cut by 5 bases, the J end by 3 bases, with 8 bases between. This CDR3 is CASSRISNQPQHF. The CDR3 region has the DNA TGTGCCAGCAGCCGTATATCCAATCAGCCCCAGCATTTT.

This sequence joins TRBV18 and TRBJ1-4, with unresolved D. The CDR3 spans 19 residues. The germline V and J ends were trimmed by 3 bases and 0 bases, with 20 bases remaining between them. From germline, CDR1 is KGHSH and CDR2 LQKENI. CDR3 sequence reads: CASSPGKIGNLATNEKLFF. The CDR3 DNA reads as TGTGCCAGCTCACCTGGGAAAATCGGCAACCTTGCAACTAATGAAAAACTGTTTTTT. Full variable domain (outside the CDR3, taken from reference TRBV18 and TRBJ1-4): NAGVMQNPRHLVRRRGQEARLRCSPMKGHSHVYWYRQLPEEGLKFMVYLQKENIIDESGMPKERFSAEFPKEGPSILRIQQVVRGDSAAYFCASSPGKIGNLATNEKLFFGSGTQLSVL.

The J gene is TRBJ2-1, the V gene TRBV18; 8 bases fit TRBD1. Germline lookup yields CDR1 KGHSH and CDR2 LQKENI. This CDR3 has 16 residues. V was clipped by 4 bases and J by 6 bases; unmatched bases: 11. CDR3 residues: CASSRVRTGLSNEQFF. Written as DNA, the CDR3 is TGTGCCAGCTCACGAGTCCGGACAGGGTTAAGCAATGAGCAGTTCTTC.